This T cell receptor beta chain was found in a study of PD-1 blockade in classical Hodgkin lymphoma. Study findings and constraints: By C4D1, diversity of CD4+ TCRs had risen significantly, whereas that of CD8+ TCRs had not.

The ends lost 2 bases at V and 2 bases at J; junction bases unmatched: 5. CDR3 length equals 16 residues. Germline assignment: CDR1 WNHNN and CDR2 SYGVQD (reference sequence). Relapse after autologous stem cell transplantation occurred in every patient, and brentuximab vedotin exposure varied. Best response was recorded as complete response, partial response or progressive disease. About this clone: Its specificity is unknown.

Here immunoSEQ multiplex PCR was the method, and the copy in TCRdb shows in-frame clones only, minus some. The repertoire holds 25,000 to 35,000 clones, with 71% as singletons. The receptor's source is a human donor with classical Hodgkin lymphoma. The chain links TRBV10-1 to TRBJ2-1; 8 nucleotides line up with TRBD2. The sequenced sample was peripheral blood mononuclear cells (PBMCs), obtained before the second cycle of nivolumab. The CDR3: CASSEVTGGAYNEQFF. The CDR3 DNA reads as TGCGCCAGCAGTGAGGTTACGGGGGGGGCCTACAATGAGCAGTTCTTC.